This T cell receptor (beta chain) was observed in a study of OX40 agonist ivuxolimab in advanced cancers. General study points: On average, a greater number of expanded clones characterised CD8+ T cells relative to CD4+. Some of the lowest clonal expansion was seen in partial responders at 0.1-3.0 mg/kg.

Measured with immunoSEQ multiplex PCR; TCRdb has only the in-frame clones, and not every one. Of roughly 71,000 clones listed, around 90% are singletons. There are 17 residues in the CDR3. V shed 2 bases, J shed 1 base, and the junction held 8 bases outside the gene matches. Germline V gives CDR1 ENHRY, CDR2 SYGVKD. As for this clone: Its cognate antigen is unknown.

J is TRBJ1-2 and V is TRBV10-3, with 9 positions matching TRBD1. The source of this sequence is an adult with an advanced solid tumor such as melanoma, head and neck, liver or kidney cancer. The source material was CD4+ or CD8+ T cells sorted from blood, sampled in a trial of the OX40 agonist ivuxolimab. Here the CDR3 DNA reads TGTGCCATCAGTGAGAGGGGACAGGGAATGTATAACTATGGCTACACCTTC. This codes for CAISERGQGMYNYGYTF.